This T cell receptor beta chain was observed in a study of beta chain features in type 1 diabetes. Study outcomes and limitations: In type 1 diabetes patients, VDJ junctions had fewer insertions; deletions at these junctions were more frequent. There was a possibility that cDNA sequencing over-represented cells with high TCR expression.

The CDR3 contains 17 residues. Sequencing targeted expressed TCRB transcripts, as all isolated RNA had been reverse transcribed. Produced via immunoSEQ multiplex PCR; TCRdb's table is partial and in-frame only. The profile shows over 40,000 clones, roughly 50% of them singletons. Comment on this clone: Its antigen is unknown.

The V and J genes are TRBV21-1 and TRBJ2-7; the DNA was not compared with TRBD1, the D call given in the table. TRBV21-1 is a documented pseudogene. The sample consisted of stem cell memory CD4+ T cells from blood. The clonotype originates from a woman in her thirties in good health. CDR3 sequence reads: CASGIRDRGTFSYEQYF. For the CDR3, the DNA is TGTGCCAGCGGGATCCGGGACAGGGGGACATTCTCCTACGAGCAGTACTTC.